A single sample gave rise to the 22 T cell receptor beta chains below, sequenced in a study of shared T cell receptors in the human thymus. Generated by immunoSEQ multiplex PCR, the TCRdb table keeps only in-frame clones and is missing some. This table holds some 700,000 clones, 70% to 90% found once. Another study also made use of these data, one on human thymus T cells.

The sample consisted of thymocytes. The receptors here all came from a girl less than two years old with a congenital heart defect.

J is TRBJ1-2 and V is TRBV5-1; unclear D gene. The V gene's germline CDR1 is SGHRS and CDR2 YFSETQ. Trimming took 0 bases from V and 5 from J, leaving 5 bases between them. This CDR3 region has 12 residues. In DNA form, the CDR3 reads TGCGCCAGCAGCTTGGACGGGTATGGCTACACCTTC. Translated: CASSLDGYGYTF. The variable domain in full, with the rest retrieved from reference TRBV5-1 and TRBJ1-2, is KAGVTQTPRYLIKTRGQQVTLSCSPISGHRSVSWYQQTPGQGLQFLFEYFSETQRNKGNFPGRFSGRQFSNSRSEMNVSTLELGDSALYLCASSLDGYGYTFGSGTRLTVV.

The rearrangement links TRBV5-1 to TRBJ2-6, with a weak D call TRBD1 (7 bases). V dropped 0 bases and J dropped 3 bases, with 25 bases sitting between them. Germline CDR1 reads SGHRS; CDR2 reads YFSETQ. The CDR3 contains 21 residues. In DNA, the CDR3 is TGCGCCAGCAGCTTGGCCTTATATCCCTTCAGACAGGGAGGTGGGGCCAACGTCCTGACTTTC. Amino acid sequence: CASSLALYPFRQGGGANVLTF.

In its sample, this clone was seen a few times. At the DNA level, this CDR3 is encoded by other sequences in the same sample as well. The chain links TRBV6-5 to TRBJ1-2, with TRBD1 as a possible D gene (6 bases). V dropped 3 bases and J dropped 0 bases, with 8 bases sitting between them. The germline V gene has CDR1 MNHEY and CDR2 SVGAGI. The length of the CDR3 is 14 residues. In nucleotides, the CDR3 is TGTGCCAGCAGTTATTCAGGGGCTAACTATGGCTACACCTTC. It translates to CASSYSGANYGYTF.

The gene calls are TRBV29-1 and TRBJ1-2; TRBD1 agrees at 7 bases. After removal of 6 bases from V and 3 bases from J, the junction contained 16 bases not matched to a gene. Germline-derived CDR1 and CDR2 are SQVTM and ANQGSEA. This CDR3 has 16 residues. This chain's CDR3 is CSVPDPQTGQHYGYTF. In DNA, the CDR3 is TGCAGCGTCCCTGATCCCCAGACAGGGCAACACTATGGCTACACCTTC.

This chain joins TRBV7-2 and TRBJ2-5, with 12 bases matching TRBD2. V lost 3 bases to trimming and J lost 0 bases; unmatched junction nucleotides: 5. The CDR3 length is 17 residues. The V gene's germline CDR1 is SGHTA and CDR2 FQGNSA. The CDR3 nucleotides read TGTGCCAGCAGCTTGACTAGCGGGGGACCGTACCAAGAGACCCAGTACTTC. Protein product: CASSLTSGGPYQETQYF.

CDR3 nucleotides: TGTGCCAGCAGTTTAACCTACAGGGCCGCCATCCTCCACTTT. Its protein product is CASSLTYRAAILHF. This chain connects TRBV28 to TRBJ1-6; perhaps TRBD1 as D (6 bases). V was clipped by 2 bases and J by 15 bases, with 17 bases between them. This CDR3 has 14 residues. In germline, CDR1 is MDHEN, CDR2 SYDVKM.

This clone was picked up one time. Other DNA sequences in the sample encode the same CDR3. The rearrangement joins TRBV11-2 to TRBJ1-5, with D possibly TRBD1 on 6 matching bases. The V end was cut by 1 base, the J end by 2 bases, with 6 bases between. CDR3 length: 14 residues. Germline assignment: CDR1 SGHAT and CDR2 FQNNGV. In DNA, the CDR3 is TGTGCCAGCAGCTTAGCAGGGGGCAATCAGCCCCAGCATTTT. Its protein product is CASSLAGGNQPQHF.

The rearrangement uses TRBV28 and TRBJ1-6, with D possibly matching TRBD1 (5 bases). Germline V lookup: CDR1 MDHEN, CDR2 SYDVKM. V gave up 4 bases and J gave up 13 bases, with 17 bases separating them. The CDR3 spans 14 residues. The CDR3 is CASSSRCRGLPLHF. CDR3 in DNA: TGTGCCAGCAGTTCCCGATGTAGGGGCCTGCCCCTCCACTTT.

The CDR3 nucleotides are TGTGCCAGCAGCTTAGTATGGGCGCCAAGAAACACTGAAGCTTTCTTT. This encodes CASSLVWAPRNTEAFF. The chain joins TRBV7-9 to TRBJ1-1; unclear D gene. The CDR3 is 16 residues long. Germline V gene lookup returns CDR1 SEHNR and CDR2 FQNEAQ (reference sequence). Between the trimmed V and J ends, which lost 1 base and 2 bases, there was a span of 14 bases.

This clone was picked up one time. This chain connects TRBV5-4 to TRBJ1-6, with 8 bases aligning to TRBD1. The germline V gene encodes CDR1 SGHNT and CDR2 YYREEE (reference sequence). Losses at the gene ends were 5 bases for V and 7 bases for J; bases not matched to a gene: 8. The CDR3 extends over 15 amino acids. The DNA of the CDR3 is TGTGCCAGCAGTCCAGGACAGGGAGAAAATTCACCCCTCCACTTT. Amino acids: CASSPGQGENSPLHF.

The rearrangement joins TRBV10-1 to TRBJ2-7; no clear D gene. V lost 0 bases and J lost 3, with 12 bases in between. Germline V gives CDR1 WNHNN, CDR2 SYGVQD (reference sequence). There are 15 residues in the CDR3. CDR3 sequence: CASSESMGERYEQYF. CDR3 bases: TGCGCCAGCAGTGAGTCGATGGGTGAGCGCTACGAGCAGTACTTC.

This clone appeared once. The V and J genes are TRBV18 and TRBJ2-7, with TRBD1 as a possible D gene (5 bases). V lost 0 bases to trimming and J lost 2 bases, with 11 bases between them. The length of the CDR3 is 15 residues. Germline lookup yields CDR1 KGHSH and CDR2 LQKENI. The CDR3 region has the DNA TGTGCCAGCTCACCACCGTGGGGCCAAACCTACGAGCAGTACTTC. It specifies CASSPPWGQTYEQYF.

The DNA for the CDR3 is TGTGCCAGCAGCGTAGCCTCTGGGTCCCCCCGGGGTGGCTACACCTTC. Protein sequence: CASSVASGSPRGGYTF. V gene TRBV9 combines with J gene TRBJ1-2; D is uncertain. The CDR3 loop spans 16 amino acids. Trimming stripped 0 bases from V and 7 bases from J, with 19 bases between. CDR1 and CDR2 (germline): SGDLS, YYNGEE.

This chain uses TRBV7-8 with TRBJ1-1; 9 bases line up with TRBD1. The V gene end was trimmed by 1 base and the J gene end by 5 bases; junction bases not matched to a gene: 14. The CDR3 covers 18 residues. Germline CDR1 is SGHVS and CDR2 is FQNEAQ. The CDR3 protein is CASSLESCRGQGLTEAFF. The CDR3 DNA reads as TGTGCCAGCAGCTTAGAATCGTGTAGGGGACAGGGCTTGACTGAAGCTTTCTTT.

This clone has just one count. The rearrangement links TRBV19 to TRBJ2-2; TRBD1 is a possible D gene (5 bases). CDR3 length: 17 amino acids. Trimming took 6 bases from V and 5 from J, leaving 22 bases between them. Per germline, CDR1 LNHDA and CDR2 SQIVND (reference sequence). This CDR3 is CASRWEGAGDLTGELFF. DNA for the CDR3: TGTGCCAGTAGATGGGAAGGGGCAGGAGACTTAACCGGGGAGCTGTTTTTT.

The chain links TRBV7-9 to TRBJ2-4; possibly TRBD2 for D (6 bases). Germline-derived CDR1 and CDR2 are SEHNR and FQNEAQ (reference sequence). V was trimmed by 1 base and J by 12 bases, leaving 19 bases between them. This CDR3 has 15 residues. The CDR3 coding sequence is TGTGCCAGCAGCTTAGTTTTAGCGGATAGGGGAAATCAGTACTTC. Residues: CASSLVLADRGNQYF.

This clone has only a few counts. V is TRBV4-3 and J is TRBJ2-4, with D perhaps matching TRBD1 (6 bases). Germline V gene lookup returns CDR1 LGHNA and CDR2 YSLEER. This CDR3 has 19 residues. V dropped 0 bases and J dropped 0 bases, with 18 bases sitting between them. The CDR3 nucleotides are TGCGCCAGCAGCCAAGACTTTGTTGACAGGATTTTAGCCAAAAACATTCAGTACTTC. Its protein product is CASSQDFVDRILAKNIQYF.

The chain employs TRBV5-1 and TRBJ2-7, with D unclear. V was clipped by 7 bases and J by 0 bases, with 8 bases between them. Germline V gene data show CDR1 as SGHRS and CDR2 as YFSETQ. The CDR3 totals 12 residues. CDR3: CASSHSSYEQYF. CDR3 bases: TGCGCCAGCTCTCATAGCTCCTACGAGCAGTACTTC.

The rearrangement uses TRBV28 and TRBJ2-3; 10 nucleotides agree with TRBD2. This CDR3 is 18 amino acids long. V trimming: 3 bases; J trimming: 3 bases; junction bases outside the gene matches: 12. Germline V gives CDR1 MDHEN, CDR2 SYDVKM. This CDR3 is CASSFPQRGGKETDTQYF. The CDR3 coding sequence is TGTGCCAGCAGTTTCCCCCAGCGGGGGGGCAAGGAGACAGATACGCAGTATTTT.

The chain joins TRBV21-1 to TRBJ1-2. TRBV21-1 constitutes a pseudogene. The CDR3 loop spans 16 amino acids. In DNA form, the CDR3 reads TGTGCCAGCAGCAAAGAAGGGGGGGTTGGTGGCTATGGCTACACCTTC. Translating gives CASSKEGGVGGYGYTF.

V usage is TRBV6-1 and J usage is TRBJ1-2; 9 positions agree with TRBD1. This CDR3 region has 13 residues. Losses at the gene ends were 5 bases for V and 7 bases for J; bases not matched to a gene: 5. Germline CDR1 MNHNS, CDR2 SASEGT. CDR3 region: CASSRDRESGYTF. The CDR3 bases are TGTGCCAGCAGTCGGGACAGGGAGAGTGGCTACACCTTC.

The CDR3 is CASSAVGMDSSYYGYTF. The CDR3 nucleotides read TGTGCCAGCAGCGCAGTGGGGATGGACAGTTCATATTATGGCTACACCTTC. The chain joins TRBV9 to TRBJ1-2, with D possibly matching TRBD1 (6 bases). Deletions cut 3 bases from V and 5 bases from J, with 23 bases between. Germline V lookup: CDR1 SGDLS, CDR2 YYNGEE. The CDR3 has 17 residues.